This section outlines one T cell receptor beta chain sequence together with its context. This CDR3 comprises 15 residues. CDR1 is SNHLY and CDR2 is FYNNEI in the germline V gene. The V and J ends lost 7 bases and 5 bases respectively, with 17 bases between them. This specimen comes from a study of blood T cell repertoires in COVID-19. Study-wide context: Samples came from the United States, Italy and Spain, spanning acute and convalescent COVID-19. T cells, B-cell-depleted T cells, or PBMCs provided the cDNA or gDNA that served as material.

Authors' analysis steps: Amplifying reference gene primers gave estimates of nucleated cell counts. Some clones are missing from TCRdb's copy, which holds only in-frame ones; the method was immunoSEQ multiplex PCR. The DNA was the basis for D and trimming; V, J and clone size are from that table. The sample contains a few hundred thousand clones, over 70% of which appear only once. The material sequenced was peripheral blood. This receptor was obtained from a man aged 45 to 65 with active or convalescent COVID-19. The chain joins TRBV2 to TRBJ2-2, with D tentatively TRBD2 (6 bases). CDR3 bases: TGTGCCAGCACCCCCGTGGTCGGGGGAACCGGGGAGCTGTTTTTT. Protein: CASTPVVGGTGELFF.